This TCR beta chain was observed in a study of cytomegalovirus exposure and HLA in healthy donors. Study results and limitations: One variant, a missense change in DCLRE1C, was linked in a later analysis to TCR beta V- and J-gene trimming. Differences between HLA loci emerged in a later analysis of TCR association rates, with DRB1 most and HLA-C fewest.

Remarks on this clone: Antigen unknown.

This PCR relied on a set of 60 Vbeta primers and 13 Jbeta primers. TCRdb's table, derived via immunoSEQ multiplex PCR, lists solely in-frame clones and lacks some. The table shows 110,000 to 150,000 clones, with about four fifths occurring only once. V trimming: 6 bases; J trimming: 2 bases; junction bases outside the gene matches: 3. The CDR3 has 14 residues. Germline V gives CDR1 MNHEY, CDR2 SMNVEV (reference sequence). The J gene is TRBJ2-2, the V gene TRBV27; TRBD1 agrees at 7 bases. This TCR was sampled from a man in his thirties or forties in good health and CMV-seronegative. The sequenced sample consisted of PBMCs. CDR3 protein: CASREGANTGELFF. The CDR3 nucleotides are TGTGCCAGCAGAGAGGGGGCAAACACCGGGGAGCTGTTTTTT.